This T cell receptor beta chain was found in a study of T cell repertoires in cytomegalovirus infection (dated by TCRdb to about 2019). Background for the entire study: Recently identified HLA-C-restricted CMV epitopes, whose presentation resists viral immunomodulation, were targeted by peptide stimulations together with well-studied HLA-B-restricted epitopes. Donor HLA type was relevant to the analysis, because carriage of CMV infection together with the matching HLA type was indicated by public TCR beta signatures.

The sample was run on an Illumina HiSeq 1500. TCRdb's own reprocessing of the public reads used fastp at Q25 and MiXCR and kept productive beta chains. Entries are consolidated by CDR3 protein sequence, retaining the most common genes and DNA. The table for this sample lists some 920,000 distinct CDR3 sequences; around 32% of them were counted only once. The ten largest clones take up roughly 12% of the sample. On this clonotype itself: Its antigen remains undetermined. The conserved phenylalanine or tryptophan is not found at the CDR3 terminus, so this likely reflects a read error.

At the junction V is shortened by 5 bases and J by 7 bases, with 15 bases in between. The CDR3 extends over 14 residues, inclusive of both ends. Here the CDR3 DNA is all that survives: 42 bases in frame from base 1. Sequences SGHNT (CDR1) and YENEEA (CDR2) are obtained from the germline V gene. Findings and caveats that apply to the study as a whole: In both this cohort and an independent roughly 350-donor cohort, the cumulative frequency of public TCR beta family members distinguished carriers of CMV infection plus the relevant HLA type. In the ex vivo response, HLA-C-restricted CMV-specific TCR beta clonotypes were dominant, and in two of eight donors the single most frequent clonotype came from this HLA-C-restricted group.

The label giving this sample's treatment or condition can be read as: in vitro stimulation with specific CMV peptide epitopes to enrich CMV-specific T cells. Material: cultured CD8+ T cells from PBMCs, obtained from culture after CMV antigen stimulation. This sequence uses TRBV11-3 and TRBJ2-1, and TRBD2 may be the D gene, going by 5 matching bases. This clonotype was obtained from a human donor in good health (CMV status not recorded). Some clones in this sample may be carry-over from other donors' samples. The encoded CDR3 is CASSPPGNGNEQFL. The DNA reads TGTGCCAGCAGCCCTCCGGGAAATGGAAATGAGCAGTTCTTA.